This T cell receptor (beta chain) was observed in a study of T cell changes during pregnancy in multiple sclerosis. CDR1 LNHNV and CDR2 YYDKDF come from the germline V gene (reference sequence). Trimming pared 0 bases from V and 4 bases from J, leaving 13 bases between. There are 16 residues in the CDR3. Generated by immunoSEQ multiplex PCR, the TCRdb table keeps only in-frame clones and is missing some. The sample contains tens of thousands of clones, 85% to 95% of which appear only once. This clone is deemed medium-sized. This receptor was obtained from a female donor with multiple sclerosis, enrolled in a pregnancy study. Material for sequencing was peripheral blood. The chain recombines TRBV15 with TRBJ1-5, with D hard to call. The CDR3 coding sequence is TGTGCCACCAGCAGAGATGTAACATTTCTAAATCAGCCCCAGCATTTT. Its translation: CATSRDVTFLNQPQHF.